This is a list of T cell receptor beta chains from one sample in a study of blood T cell repertoires in COVID-19. Generated by immunoSEQ multiplex PCR, the TCRdb table keeps only in-frame clones and is missing some. The sample holds roughly 340,000 clones, 80% to 90% seen once. Sequenced sample: PBMCs or T cells enriched from blood (not recorded which). Receptor source: a man aged 18 to 30 who had recovered from COVID-19. Both conserved end residues are part of each CDR3. D genes are given only for firm matches. Clone size, where shown, is once, few, many, or a class for clones that have expanded.

.,TRBJ1-1,TRBV19,.,CASTSGRGYTEAFF,TGTGCCAGTACCTCGGGCAGGGGCTACACTGAAGCTTTCTTT
.,TRBJ1-4,TRBV5-1,.,CASSAGGARSEKLFF,TGCGCCAGCAGCGCGGGGGGAGCCCGATCGGAAAAACTGTTTTTT
.,TRBJ2-1,TRBV7-6,TRBD1,CASSRQGLTYNEQFF,TGTGCCAGCAGCCGACAGGGGCTTACCTACAATGAGCAGTTCTTC
.,TRBJ2-1,TRBV7-9,.,CASSPIGPNLQFF,TGTGCCAGCAGCCCGATTGGGCCAAACCTCCAGTTCTTC
.,TRBJ1-6,TRBV19,.,CASTDLNNSPLHF,TGTGCCAGCACAGATCTCAATAATTCACCCCTCCACTTT
.,TRBJ2-3,TRBV5-1,.,CASSLSLVGASTDTQYF,TGCGCCAGCAGCTTGTCTCTGGTGGGGGCCAGCACAGATACGCAGTATTTT
.,TRBJ2-2,TRBV2,TRBD2,CASNGAGLSTGELFF,TGTGCCAGCAACGGTGCGGGACTATCCACCGGGGAGCTGTTTTTT
few,TRBJ1-2,TRBV7-8,.,CASSPMGRGYTF,TGTGCCAGCAGCCCTATGGGCCGTGGCTACACCTTC
.,TRBJ2-5,TRBV7-9,.,CASSLVERQQETQYF,TGTGCCAGCAGCTTAGTTGAGAGACAGCAAGAGACCCAGTACTTC
.,TRBJ1-2,TRBV2,TRBD1,CASRDRASNYGYTF,TGTGCCAGCAGGGACAGGGCCTCTAACTATGGCTACACCTTC
once,TRBJ1-6,TRBV6-5,.,CASREGVPNSPLHF,TGTGCCAGCAGAGAGGGCGTACCTAATTCACCCCTCCACTTT
.,TRBJ1-3,TRBV7-2,.,CASSLEPRLTGNTIYF,TGTGCCAGCAGCTTAGAACCCAGGCTGACTGGAAACACCATATATTTT
.,TRBJ1-6,TRBV19,.,CASSIVTRAKPPLHF,TGTGCCAGTAGTATAGTAACGAGGGCGAAGCCACCCCTCCACTTT
.,TRBJ2-7,TRBV4-1,.,CASSLISTQTYEQYF,TGCGCCAGCAGCCTGATATCGACACAAACCTACGAGCAGTACTTC
.,TRBJ1-2,TRBV14,.,CASSQEYTGGYTF,TGTGCCAGCAGCCAAGAATACACCGGGGGCTACACCTTC
.,TRBJ1-6,TRBV14,.,CASSQVDSRNSPLHF,TGTGCCAGCAGCCAGGTCGACAGCCGTAATTCACCCCTCCACTTT
.,TRBJ1-1,TRBV5-4,.,CASSLAWQGNTEAFF,TGTGCCAGCAGCTTGGCTTGGCAGGGAAACACTGAAGCTTTCTTT
.,TRBJ2-7,TRBV7-2,.,CASSSPRASYEQYF,TGTGCCAGCAGCTCCCCGAGGGCATCCTACGAGCAGTACTTC
.,TRBJ1-2,TRBV6-2/TRBV6-3,.,CASSLTTGYGYTF,TGTGCCAGCAGCCTAACGACAGGCTATGGCTACACCTTC
.,TRBJ1-4,TRBV11-2,TRBD1,CASSLRQGAREKLFF,TGTGCCAGCAGCTTACGGCAGGGGGCTAGAGAAAAACTGTTTTTT
.,TRBJ1-1,TRBV5-6,TRBD1,CASSLDRGTEAFF,TGTGCCAGCAGCTTGGACAGGGGCACTGAAGCTTTCTTT
.,TRBJ2-1,TRBV4-2,.,CASSQGGSPEQFF,TGTGCCAGCAGCCAAGGGGGCTCACCAGAGCAGTTCTTC
.,TRBJ1-5,TRBV4-1,TRBD1,CASSQGGQLNQPQHF,TGCGCCAGCAGCCAAGGGGGACAGCTAAATCAGCCCCAGCATTTT
.,TRBJ2-7,TRBV5-1,.,CASSQLFGGAGEQYF,TGCGCCAGTTCCCAATTGTTTGGGGGCGCGGGTGAGCAGTACTTC
.,TRBJ2-2,TRBV7-8,.,CASSLAALGAGELFF,TGTGCCAGCAGCTTAGCAGCACTTGGTGCCGGGGAGCTGTTTTTT
.,TRBJ2-1,TRBV3-1/TRBV3-2,TRBD2,CASSPLGGGRGNEQFF,TGTGCCAGCAGCCCCCTAGGCGGGGGGCGGGGAAATGAGCAGTTCTTC
.,TRBJ2-7,TRBV11-2,TRBD1,CASSLDRGLKEQYF,TGTGCCAGCAGCTTAGACAGGGGGCTGAAGGAGCAGTACTTC
.,TRBJ2-1,TRBV4-2,TRBD2,CASSQDRPGLAGSVEQFF,TGTGCCAGCAGCCAAGATCGCCCTGGTCTAGCGGGGAGTGTAGAGCAGTTCTTC
.,TRBJ2-3,TRBV11-2,TRBD2,CASGSSSGSPTPGTQYF,TGTGCCAGCGGTTCGTCGAGCGGGAGTCCAACACCTGGTACGCAGTATTTT
once,TRBJ2-7,TRBV5-1,TRBD1,CASSSDRAHEQYF,TGCGCCAGCAGCTCGGACAGGGCCCACGAGCAGTACTTC
.,TRBJ2-1,TRBV7-9,.,CASSLVRLASDEQFF,TGTGCCAGCAGCTTGGTTCGGCTAGCGAGCGATGAGCAGTTCTTC
.,TRBJ1-4,TRBV6-5,.,CASSRRGEKLFF,TGTGCCAGCAGCCGACGGGGAGAAAAACTGTTTTTT
.,TRBJ2-2,TRBV5-4,TRBD2,CASSYMGGTSGYTGELFF,TGTGCCAGCAGCTACATGGGCGGGACTAGCGGGTACACCGGGGAGCTGTTTTTT
.,TRBJ1-2,TRBV12-5,TRBD1,CASGFAGGDGYTF,TGTGCTAGTGGTTTTGCAGGGGGCGATGGCTACACCTTC
.,TRBJ2-5,TRBV11-2,.,CASSSYPLLAGQQETQYF,TGTGCCAGCAGCTCGTATCCGCTATTGGCGGGGCAGCAAGAGACCCAGTACTTC
once,TRBJ1-2,TRBV29-1,TRBD1,CSASGGRDYGYTF,TGCAGTGCCTCAGGGGGGCGCGACTATGGCTACACCTTC
.,TRBJ2-1,TRBV18,.,CASSPGQSSYNEQFF,TGTGCCAGCTCACCTGGCCAAAGCTCCTACAATGAGCAGTTCTTC